This T cell receptor (beta chain) was sequenced during a study of T cells after yellow fever vaccination. Making TCR cDNA involved 5'RACE template switching, which added UMIs and a universal primer site. TCRdb used MiXCR to reprocess the 5' RACE reads, holding one entry per CDR3 protein. The sample gives around 340,000 distinct CDR3 sequences, approximately 12% of which show up once; roughly 3% is in the top ten. CDR1 is MNHEY and CDR2 is SMNVEV in the germline V gene (reference sequence). This CDR3 spans 16 amino acids. With V trimmed by 3 bases and J by 4 bases, 6 bases remained unmatched. The receptor was isolated from a man aged 18 to 35 who received the YFV17D yellow fever vaccine. Sequenced material: CD4+ T cells sorted from PBMCs, taken 15 days after the yellow fever booster vaccination. V gene TRBV27 combines with J gene TRBJ2-1; 10 bases are shared with TRBD1. This CDR3 reads CASSFRQGALYNEQFF. The CDR3 DNA follows: TGTGCCAGCAGTTTCCGACAGGGGGCCTTATACAATGAGCAGTTCTTC.